The 2 T cell receptor beta chains below come from one sample, sequenced in a study of identical twins. MiXCR, applied by TCRdb to the 5' RACE reads, yields one record per CDR3 protein. The data show about 550,000 distinct CDR3 sequences, about a fifth seen once. The data were also submitted as part of a second study, on yellow fever vaccine responses in identical twins.

Sequenced sample: CD4+ T cells sorted from blood. The receptors here all came from a young woman in good health.

This clonotype has a handful of counts. This chain joins TRBV12-3 or TRBV12-4 and TRBJ1-2; D unresolved. The CDR3 contains 13 residues. Trimming pared 1 base from V and 4 bases from J, leaving 7 bases between. The CDR3 reads CASSLVRGYGYTF. The CDR3 DNA sequence: TGTGCCAGCAGTTTAGTCCGGGGCTATGGCTACACCTTC.

This clonotype was seen a few times. The chain links TRBV20-1 to TRBJ1-4, with D hard to call. Trimming stripped 3 bases from V and 8 bases from J, with 16 bases between. Germline V CDR1 and CDR2: DFQATT, SNEGSKA (reference sequence). The CDR3 consists of 14 residues. In nucleotides, the CDR3 is TGCAGTGCTAGCCTTTCAAGGGCCGCCGAAAAACTGTTTTTT. Its protein is CSASLSRAAEKLFF.